This TCR beta chain was profiled in a study of cytomegalovirus exposure and HLA in healthy donors. With 6 bases clipped from V and 1 base from J, the junction kept 9 bases outside the gene matches. CDR1 and CDR2 from the germline V gene are SGHAT and FQNNGV. The CDR3 is made up of 18 amino acids. Both 60 Vbeta primers and 13 Jbeta primers went into the PCR. Method: immunoSEQ multiplex PCR; TCRdb's copy keeps in-frame clones and lacks some. The repertoire consists of approximately 61,000 clones, with around 72% occurring once and the leading ten covering about 51%. The specimen sequenced was PBMCs. The TCR originated in a man aged 50 or older in good health and CMV-seropositive. The V call is TRBV11-2, the J call TRBJ2-3; TRBD2 matches 14 bases. This chain's CDR3 is CASSPGTSGSWGTDTQYF. The CDR3 nucleotides are TGTGCCAGCAGTCCCGGGACTAGCGGGAGTTGGGGCACAGATACGCAGTATTTT.